This T cell receptor beta chain was observed in a study of T cell responses to AZD1222 COVID-19 vaccine. About this clone itself: The antigen remains undetermined.

Study outcomes and limitations: Baseline seropositives among AZD1222 recipients totaled only six or seven.

TCRdb keeps only in-frame clones here, not all; method: immunoSEQ multiplex PCR. The sample carries approximately 140,000 clones, approximately 92% recorded once. The sequence derives from an adult who received the AZD1222 COVID-19 vaccine. Sequences were derived from peripheral blood, sampled 28 days after the second AZD1222 dose.

In DNA, the CDR3 is TGTGCCAGTAGTCTCCGGGGACAGGGGAGCTATGGCTACACCTTC. It specifies CASSLRGQGSYGYTF. This sequence joins TRBV19 and TRBJ1-2; the match to TRBD1 covers 10 bases. The CDR3 is 15 amino acids. Germline V lookup: CDR1 LNHDA, CDR2 SQIVND (reference sequence). J gave up 4 bases and V 5 bases, and 7 bases lay outside the gene matches. Full variable domain (remainder filled in from reference TRBV19 and TRBJ1-2): DGGITQSPKYLFRKEGQNVTLSCEQNLNHDAMYWYRQDPGQGLRLIYYSQIVNDFQKGDIAEGYSVSREKKESFPLTVTSAQKNPTAFYLCASSLRGQGSYGYTFGSGTRLTVV.